What follows are 16 T cell receptor beta chains derived from one specimen sequenced in a study of blood T cells in healthy people across ages. Then a second PCR, running roughly 7 to 12 cycles, was carried out with a sample-barcoded 5' primer and a J-beta primer mix. TCRdb independently ran MiXCR on the 5' RACE reads; one entry per CDR3 protein. The profile covers more than 900,000 distinct CDR3 sequences, with less than 25% appearing a single time and about 0.72% taken by the ten largest. The same data also went into a second study, on T cells of mothers and their children.

The sequenced material came from blood. The receptors derive from a girl under 10 years old in good health.

The chain employs TRBV12-3 or TRBV12-4 and TRBJ2-1, with D possibly TRBD2 on 5 matching bases. V was cut by 6 bases and J by 7 bases, with 16 bases left in between. The CDR3 runs 14 residues. The DNA of the CDR3 is TGTGCCAGCAGACTCCAACTAGGACGGAATGAGCAGTTCTTC. Translating gives CASRLQLGRNEQFF.

This clonotype was found a few times. The chain links TRBV28 to TRBJ2-3; a possible D gene is TRBD1 (6 bases). Germline values: CDR1 MDHEN, CDR2 SYDVKM. The V end lost 3 bases, the J end lost 6 bases, and 10 bases lay between the germline ends. The CDR3 loop spans 13 amino acids. The CDR3 bases are TGTGCCAGCAGTTTCTACAGGGTGGATACGCAGTATTTT. This gives the protein CASSFYRVDTQYF. The whole variable domain, filled in from reference TRBV28 and TRBJ2-3, reads DVKVTQSSRYLVKRTGEKVFLECVQDMDHENMFWYRQDPGLGLRLIYFSYDVKMKEKGDIPEGYSVSREKKERFSLILESASTNQTSMYLCASSFYRVDTQYFGPGTRLTVL.

Points on this clonotype: One junction end disagrees with the germline gene, perhaps due to a read error. The gene calls are TRBV7-7 and TRBJ2-1, with D perhaps TRBD1 (6 bases). Germline CDR1 and CDR2: SSHAT and FNYEAQ (reference sequence). The CDR3 length is 16 residues. The CDR3 nucleotides are TGTGCTAGCAGCCCCGGCCGGGGACACGTATACAATGAGCAGTTCTTC. It encodes CASSPGRGHVYNEQFF.

This clonotype was counted only a few times. The chain joins TRBV10-3 to TRBJ2-7; 9 nucleotides align to TRBD1. Trimming at V came to 6 bases and at J to 4 bases, leaving 7 bases not matched to a gene. The CDR3 contains 14 residues. The germline CDR1 and CDR2 sequences are ENHRY and SYGVKD. CDR3 bases: TGTGCCATCAGGAGGGGACAGGGCAAGTACGAGCAGTACTTC. Residues: CAIRRGQGKYEQYF.

The genes are TRBV20-1 and TRBJ1-3, with D perhaps TRBD1 (5 bases). The V and J ends lost 4 bases and 4 bases respectively, with 11 bases between them. Per the germline V gene, CDR1 is DFQATT and CDR2 is SNEGSKA (reference sequence). This CDR3 is built from 13 residues. CDR3 bases: TGCAGTGCTATTGGGGCCCGGGGAAACACCATATATTTT. Residues: CSAIGARGNTIYF.

This clonotype turned up a few times. The rearrangement uses TRBV29-1 and TRBJ1-1; possible D gene TRBD1, 6 bases. CDR1 is SQVTM, CDR2 ANQGSEA, per germline. Trimming cost V 4 bases and J 5 bases, with 14 bases left between them. CDR3 length: 13 amino acids. The CDR3 bases are TGCAGCGTTGCACAGGGATCTGGGACTGAAGCTTTCTTT. This sequence encodes CSVAQGSGTEAFF.

This clonotype was seen a handful of times. This chain joins TRBV7-2 and TRBJ2-5; D may be TRBD1 (6 bases). From germline, CDR1 is SGHTA and CDR2 FQGNSA. The CDR3 runs to 14 residues. The ends were cut back, 5 bases at V and 5 bases at J, with 15 bases in the middle. The CDR3 reads CASSGAGTMETQYF. The DNA for the CDR3 is TGTGCCAGCAGCGGTGCCGGGACAATGGAGACCCAGTACTTC. Full variable domain (outside the CDR3, taken from reference TRBV7-2 and TRBJ2-5): GAGVSQSPSNKVTEKGKDVELRCDPISGHTALYWYRQSLGQGLEFLIYFQGNSAPDKSGLPSDRFSAERTGGSVSTLTIQRTQQEDSAVYLCASSGAGTMETQYFGPGTRLLVL.

The chain links TRBV7-9 to TRBJ1-2; D is unresolved. The germline CDR1 and CDR2 sequences are SEHNR and FQNEAQ (reference sequence). Deletions cut 4 bases from V and 1 base from J, with 10 bases between. This CDR3 contains 14 residues. The CDR3 DNA reads as TGTGCCAGCAGCTCGCTTGGGAGTAACTATGGCTACACCTTC. Amino acids: CASSSLGSNYGYTF. The full variable domain, with the rest looked up from reference TRBV7-9 and TRBJ1-2, is DTGVSQNPRHKITKRGQNVTFRCDPISEHNRLYWYRQTLGQGPEFLTYFQNEAQLEKSRLLSDRFSAERPKGSFSTLEIQRTEQGDSAMYLCASSSLGSNYGYTFGSGTRLTVV.

This chain uses TRBV24-1 with TRBJ2-3, with TRBD1 matching over 9 bases. This CDR3 region has 17 residues. The V gene's germline CDR1 is KGHDR and CDR2 SFDVKD. After removal of 3 bases from V and 4 bases from J, the junction contained 10 bases not matched to a gene. CDR3 sequence reads: CATSDRQTGGFADTQYF. CDR3 sequence (DNA): TGTGCCACCAGTGATCGTCAGACAGGGGGTTTCGCAGATACGCAGTATTTT.

This clonotype has at least ten counts. The genes are TRBV20-1 and TRBJ1-5; D remains ambiguous. V lost 0 bases and J 4 bases, leaving 4 bases between the germline ends. The germline V gene encodes CDR1 DFQATT and CDR2 SNEGSKA (reference sequence). This CDR3 region has 12 residues. CDR3: CSARDGNQPQHF. CDR3 nucleotides: TGCAGTGCTAGAGATGGTAATCAGCCCCAGCATTTT.

V gene TRBV28 combines with J gene TRBJ2-7; D remains unclear. This CDR3 region has 11 residues. Germline V gene sequence: CDR1 MDHEN, CDR2 SYDVKM. V was shortened by 6 bases and J by 4 bases, with 7 bases between the two germline ends. The DNA for the CDR3 is TGTGCCAGCAGCCGACATTACGAGCAGTACTTC. Its translation: CASSRHYEQYF.

In this sample, this clonotype turned up a few times. V usage is TRBV20-1 and J usage is TRBJ2-2; 7 bases fit TRBD2. The length of the CDR3 is 15 residues. Looked up from germline, CDR1 is DFQATT and CDR2 is SNEGSKA (reference sequence). The trim removed 4 bases at V and 5 bases at J, leaving 10 bases unmatched. CDR3 loop: CSATAKSGITGELFF. CDR3 nucleotide sequence: TGCAGTGCTACCGCGAAAAGCGGGATTACCGGGGAGCTGTTTTTT.

This clonotype showed up just a few times. The chain has TRBV12-3 or TRBV12-4 and TRBJ2-7; perhaps TRBD1 as D (6 bases). Trimming shortened V by 2 bases and J by 3 bases, and 20 bases separated the two germline ends. The CDR3 sequence is 17 residues long. CDR3 in amino acids: CASSLFGARGGDYEQYF. In nucleotides, the CDR3 is TGTGCCAGCAGTTTATTTGGGGCCAGGGGTGGAGACTACGAGCAGTACTTC.

The V and J genes are TRBV9 and TRBJ2-2; no definite D call. The V gene lost 0 bases and the J gene lost 7 bases, with 7 bases spanning the gap. This CDR3 contains 13 residues. CDR1 and CDR2 (germline): SGDLS, YYNGEE. CDR3: CASSVDSSGELFF. CDR3 coding DNA: TGTGCCAGCAGCGTAGATAGCAGCGGGGAGCTGTTTTTT. Complete variable domain (other parts from reference TRBV9 and TRBJ2-2): DSGVTQTPKHLITATGQRVTLRCSPRSGDLSVYWYQQSLDQGLQFLIQYYNGEERAKGNILERFSAQQFPDLHSELNLSSLELGDSALYFCASSVDSSGELFFGEGSRLTVL.

This rearrangement joins TRBV29-1 to TRBJ1-2; D is ambiguous. Germline CDR1 reads SQVTM; CDR2 reads ANQGSEA. Trimming took 0 bases from V and 5 from J, leaving 10 bases between them. The CDR3 extends over 13 amino acids. CDR3 residues: CSVEDLANYGYTF. The CDR3 bases are TGCAGCGTTGAAGATTTGGCAAATTATGGCTACACCTTC. Based on the CDR3 plus reference TRBV29-1 and TRBJ1-2, the full variable domain is SAVISQKPSRDICQRGTSLTIQCQVDSQVTMMFWYRQQPGQSLTLIATANQGSEATYESGFVIDKFPISRPNLTFSTLTVSNMSPEDSSIYLCSVEDLANYGYTFGSGTRLTVV.

This clonotype occurred a few times. The J gene is TRBJ2-3, the V gene TRBV7-9; 12 nucleotides align to TRBD2. The trim removed 5 bases at V and 2 bases at J, leaving 5 bases unmatched. Germline CDR1 is SEHNR and CDR2 is FQNEAQ (reference sequence). This CDR3 region has 16 residues. The CDR3 spells CASSPRTSGTTDTQYF. DNA of the CDR3: TGTGCCAGCAGCCCGCGGACTAGCGGGACCACAGATACGCAGTATTTT. The complete variable domain, with remaining parts taken from reference TRBV7-9 and TRBJ2-3, reads DTGVSQNPRHKITKRGQNVTFRCDPISEHNRLYWYRQTLGQGPEFLTYFQNEAQLEKSRLLSDRFSAERPKGSFSTLEIQRTEQGDSAMYLCASSPRTSGTTDTQYFGPGTRLTVL.